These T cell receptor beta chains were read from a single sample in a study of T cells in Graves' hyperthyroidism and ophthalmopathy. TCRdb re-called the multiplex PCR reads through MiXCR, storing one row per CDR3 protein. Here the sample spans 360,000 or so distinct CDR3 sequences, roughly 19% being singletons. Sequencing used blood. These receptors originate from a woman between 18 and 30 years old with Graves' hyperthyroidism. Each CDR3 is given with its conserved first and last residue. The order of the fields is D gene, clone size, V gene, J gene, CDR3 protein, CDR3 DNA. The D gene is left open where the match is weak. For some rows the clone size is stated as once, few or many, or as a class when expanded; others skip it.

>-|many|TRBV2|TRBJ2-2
CASRGSGELFF
TGTGCCAGCAGGGGGTCCGGGGAGCTGTTTTTT
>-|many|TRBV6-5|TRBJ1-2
CASSYRRFYGYTF
TGTGCCAGCAGTTACAGGAGATTCTATGGCTACACCTTC
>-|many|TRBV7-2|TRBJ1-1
CASSFLQSPEAFF
TGTGCCAGCAGCTTCCTACAAAGCCCTGAAGCTTTCTTT
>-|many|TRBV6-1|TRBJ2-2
CASSAVVEGTGELFF
TGTGCCAGCAGTGCCGTAGTGGAGGGCACCGGGGAGCTGTTTTTT
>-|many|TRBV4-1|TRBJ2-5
CASSSRRFQETQYF
TGCGCCAGCAGCTCGAGACGGTTCCAAGAGACCCAGTACTTC
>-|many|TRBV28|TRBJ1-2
CASSLIGPDGYTF
TGTGCCAGCAGTTTAATCGGACCGGATGGCTACACCTTC
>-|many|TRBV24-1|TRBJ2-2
CATSASTGPYDTGELFF
TGTGCCACCAGTGCCTCGACAGGACCGTACGACACCGGGGAGCTGTTTTTT
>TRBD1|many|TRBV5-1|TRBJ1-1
CASSQTGATEAFF
TGCGCCAGCAGTCAAACAGGGGCCACTGAAGCTTTCTTT
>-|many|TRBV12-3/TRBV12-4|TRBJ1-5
CASRGGGRPHQPQHF
TGTGCCAGCAGAGGGGGGGGCCGACCCCATCAGCCCCAGCATTTT
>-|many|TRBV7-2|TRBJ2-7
CASSLVRSLYEQYF
TGTGCCAGCAGCTTAGTCCGCTCCCTCTACGAGCAGTACTTC
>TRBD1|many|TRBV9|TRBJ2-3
CASSALTGGTDTQYF
TGTGCCAGCAGCGCACTGACAGGGGGGACAGATACGCAGTATTTT
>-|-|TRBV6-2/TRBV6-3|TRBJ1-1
CASTHEGERDTEAFF
TGTGCCAGCACCCACGAAGGGGAGAGGGACACTGAAGCTTTCTTT
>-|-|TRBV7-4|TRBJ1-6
CASSAPVNSPLHF
TGTGCCAGCAGCGCCCCAGTAAATTCACCCCTCCACTTT
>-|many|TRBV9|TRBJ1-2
CASSPSYRLTNYGYTF
TGTGCCAGCAGCCCCAGCTATAGGTTAACTAACTATGGCTACACCTTC
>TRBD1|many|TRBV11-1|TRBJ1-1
CASSWTGGLDTEAFF
TGTGCCAGCAGCTGGACAGGGGGCCTCGACACTGAAGCTTTCTTT
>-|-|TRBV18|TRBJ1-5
CASSPPNADQPQHF
TGTGCCAGCTCACCACCCAACGCTGATCAGCCCCAGCATTTT
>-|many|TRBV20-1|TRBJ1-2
CSARSPWGGEGYTF
TGCAGTGCTAGATCCCCCTGGGGGGGAGAGGGCTACACCTTC
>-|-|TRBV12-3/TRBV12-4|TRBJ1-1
CASSPLDTEAFF
TGTGCCAGCAGTCCCCTTGACACTGAAGCTTTCTTT
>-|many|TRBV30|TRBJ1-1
CALDRFFPIAEAFF
TGTGCCTTGGACAGATTTTTCCCAATCGCTGAAGCTTTCTTT
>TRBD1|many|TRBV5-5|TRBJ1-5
CASSRTGITGNQPQHF
TGTGCCAGCAGTCGGACAGGCATTACTGGCAATCAGCCCCAGCATTTT
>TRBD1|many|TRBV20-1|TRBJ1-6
CSACRDRGFSPLHF
TGCAGTGCTTGCCGGGACAGGGGCTTCTCACCCCTCCACTTT
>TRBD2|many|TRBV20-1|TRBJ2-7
CSAIAGVVMKYEQYF
TGCAGTGCTATAGCGGGGGTGGTAATGAAGTACGAGCAGTACTTC
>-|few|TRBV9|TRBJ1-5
CASSPRANNQPQHF
TGTGCCAGCAGCCCTAGGGCTAATAATCAGCCCCAGCATTTT
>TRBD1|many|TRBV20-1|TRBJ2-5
CSARVGTGENQETQYF
TGCAGTGCTAGGGTGGGGACAGGCGAAAATCAAGAGACCCAGTACTTC
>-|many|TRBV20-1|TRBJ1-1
CSASGGGLTEAFF
TGCAGTGCCTCGGGGGGCGGGTTGACTGAAGCTTTCTTT
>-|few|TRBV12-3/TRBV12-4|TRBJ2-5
CASSFWDFTGETQYF
TGTGCCAGCAGTTTCTGGGACTTTACTGGGGAGACCCAGTACTTC
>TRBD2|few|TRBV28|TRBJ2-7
CASRIAGGYEQYF
TGTGCCAGCAGGATAGCGGGGGGGTACGAGCAGTACTTC
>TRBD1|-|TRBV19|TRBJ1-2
CASGRQGLDGYAF
TGTGCCAGTGGAAGACAGGGGTTGGATGGCTACGCCTTC
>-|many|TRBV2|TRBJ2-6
CASTIHRGGGANVLTF
TGTGCCAGCACGATTCACCGGGGAGGAGGGGCCAACGTCCTGACTTTC
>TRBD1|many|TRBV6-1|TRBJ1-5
CASRLSGGGGNQPQHF
TGTGCCAGCAGACTCTCAGGGGGTGGGGGCAATCAGCCCCAGCATTTT
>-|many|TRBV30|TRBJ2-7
CAWNRDSYEQYF
TGTGCCTGGAACAGGGACTCCTACGAGCAGTACTTC
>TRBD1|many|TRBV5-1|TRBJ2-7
CASSLGTAPRTYEQYF
TGCGCCAGCAGCTTAGGGACAGCCCCTAGAACCTACGAGCAGTACTTC
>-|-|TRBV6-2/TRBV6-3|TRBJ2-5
CASRPHSGAQETQYF
TGTGCCAGCAGGCCCCACTCGGGGGCCCAAGAGACCCAGTACTTC
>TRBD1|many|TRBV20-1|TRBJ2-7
CSASDTGTGVEQYF
TGCAGTGCTAGCGACACCGGGACAGGGGTCGAGCAGTACTTC
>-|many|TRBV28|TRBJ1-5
CASSFVGLSNQPQHF
TGTGCCAGCAGTTTTGTGGGGCTTAGCAATCAGCCCCAGCATTTT
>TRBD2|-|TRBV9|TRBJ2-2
CASSPAGGMHTGELFF
TGTGCCAGCAGCCCCGCGGGGGGGATGCACACCGGGGAGCTGTTTTTT
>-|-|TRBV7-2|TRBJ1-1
CASSLSNARPDEAFF
TGTGCCAGCAGCTTAAGCAATGCCAGGCCCGATGAAGCTTTCTTT
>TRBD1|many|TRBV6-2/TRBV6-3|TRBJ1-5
CASSPHGHRGLFSNQPQHF
TGTGCCAGCAGTCCCCACGGGCACAGGGGGCTGTTTAGCAATCAGCCCCAGCATTTT
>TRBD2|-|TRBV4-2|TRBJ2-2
CASSQASGGHGELFF
TGTGCCAGCAGCCAGGCTAGCGGGGGGCACGGGGAGCTGTTTTTT
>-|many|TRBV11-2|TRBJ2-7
CASSWGSGDYEQYF
TGTGCCAGCAGCTGGGGGAGCGGAGACTACGAGCAGTACTTC
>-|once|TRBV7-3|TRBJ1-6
CASSSQADSPLHF
TGTGCCAGCAGCTCTCAGGCGGATTCACCCCTCCACTTT
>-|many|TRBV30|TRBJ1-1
CAWSGLLRGTEAFF
TGTGCCTGGAGTGGACTGCTAAGGGGGACTGAAGCTTTCTTT
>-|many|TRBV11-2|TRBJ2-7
CASNDRDGSYEQYF
TGTGCCAGCAACGACCGGGACGGTAGCTACGAGCAGTACTTC
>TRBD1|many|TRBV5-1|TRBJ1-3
CASSRDSSGNTIYF
TGCGCCAGCAGCCGGGACAGCTCTGGAAACACCATATATTTT
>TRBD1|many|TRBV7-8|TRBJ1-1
CASSLFRGRPEAFF
TGTGCCAGCAGCTTATTCAGGGGGCGGCCTGAAGCTTTCTTT
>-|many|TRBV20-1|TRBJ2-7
CSANRDGPNEQYF
TGCAGTGCCAACCGGGACGGACCCAACGAGCAGTACTTC
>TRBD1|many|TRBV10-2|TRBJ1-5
CASSESYSDRVFSQPQHF
TGCGCCAGCAGTGAGTCCTACTCGGACAGGGTTTTTAGTCAGCCCCAGCATTTT
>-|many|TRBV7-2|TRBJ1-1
CASSLAFFSTGSAEAFF
TGTGCCAGCAGCTTAGCGTTTTTCAGTACAGGGAGTGCTGAAGCTTTCTTT
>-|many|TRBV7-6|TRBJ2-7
CASSFGLSGNEQYF
TGTGCCAGCAGCTTCGGGCTTTCTGGCAACGAGCAGTACTTC
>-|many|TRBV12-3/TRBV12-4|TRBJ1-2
CASSLLGGYGYTF
TGTGCCAGCAGTTTGTTAGGGGGCTATGGCTACACCTTC
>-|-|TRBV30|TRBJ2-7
CAWSVGATGAHEQYF
TGTGCCTGGTCCGTCGGGGCAACCGGGGCCCACGAGCAGTACTTC